This is a list of T cell receptor beta chains from one sample in a study of shared clonotypes between healthy human individuals. The protocol was immunoSEQ multiplex PCR, while the TCRdb copy is restricted to in-frame clones and leaves out a portion. The profile shows under 600,000 clones, roughly 79% of them singletons. Input material: PBMCs. These receptors were collected from a woman aged 35 to 49 in good health. Some clones in this sample may be carry-over from other donors' samples. Both conserved end residues are part of each CDR3. The order of the fields is V gene, CDR3 protein.

v_call: TRBV5-4; cdr3_aa: CASNFLAGQQETQYF
v_call: TRBV7-9; cdr3_aa: CASSRRDLNTQYF
v_call: TRBV6-6; cdr3_aa: CASSSTTANTEAFF
v_call: TRBV6-1; cdr3_aa: CASNAAWKTEAFF
v_call: TRBV5-4; cdr3_aa: CASSLDGIINEQYF
v_call: TRBV15; cdr3_aa: CATSRFQANTVYSPLHF
v_call: TRBV5-1; cdr3_aa: CASSLDRGEQYF
v_call: TRBV18; cdr3_aa: CASSPLRLRKHNEKLFF
v_call: TRBV7-2; cdr3_aa: CASSLDWGSSYNEQFF
v_call: TRBV2; cdr3_aa: CASSGWGFGNTIYF
v_call: TRBV29-1; cdr3_aa: CSVGPYTF
v_call: TRBV11-1; cdr3_aa: CASSVQAGGYNEQFF
v_call: TRBV11-3; cdr3_aa: CASSWGGPYNEQFF
v_call: TRBV28; cdr3_aa: CASSRPGRVYGYTF
v_call: TRBV15; cdr3_aa: CATSSASGTGIEKLFF
v_call: TRBV19; cdr3_aa: CASSPLADYFQQFF
v_call: TRBV30; cdr3_aa: CAWRGQGLNGQYF